These T cell receptor beta chains were read from a single sample in a study of blood T cell repertoires in COVID-19. The method was immunoSEQ multiplex PCR; TCRdb's version includes in-frame clones alone and lacks a portion of them. The table records roughly 200,000 clones, roughly 87% of them present only once. The sample consisted of PBMCs or T cells enriched from blood (not recorded which). The receptors shown here come from a woman aged 40 to 55 with acute COVID-19. The CDR3 runs from the conserved cysteine through the conserved F or W. The order of the fields is CDR3 length, D gene, J gene, clone size, V gene, CDR3 protein, CDR3 DNA. The D gene is left open where the match is weak. Some rows have no size entry. The others give once, few or many, or a class for an expanded clone.

length: 17; D: TRBD1; J: TRBJ1-5; size: -; V: TRBV28; CDR3: CASSSLLGGESNQPQHF; DNA: TGTGCCAGCAGTTCCCTTTTAGGGGGCGAGAGCAATCAGCCCCAGCATTTT
length: 16; D: TRBD2; J: TRBJ2-1; size: -; V: TRBV9; CDR3: CASSVELAGGPNEQFF; DNA: TGTGCCAGCAGCGTAGAGCTAGCGGGAGGGCCCAATGAGCAGTTCTTC
length: 14; D: TRBD1; J: TRBJ2-7; size: -; V: TRBV18; CDR3: CASSPPRGQGKQYF; DNA: TGTGCCAGCTCACCACCTCGCGGACAGGGGAAGCAGTACTTC
length: 18; D: -; J: TRBJ1-4; size: -; V: TRBV2; CDR3: CASSEWFGGRGKNEKLFF; DNA: TGTGCCAGCAGTGAATGGTTTGGAGGTCGGGGAAAAAATGAAAAACTGTTTTTT
length: 14; D: -; J: TRBJ2-7; size: few; V: TRBV6-5; CDR3: CASSYAVFSYEQYF; DNA: TGTGCCAGCAGTTACGCAGTTTTCTCCTACGAGCAGTACTTC
length: 13; D: -; J: TRBJ1-1; size: -; V: TRBV5-1; CDR3: CASSPTWNTEAFF; DNA: TGCGCCAGCAGCCCTACTTGGAACACTGAAGCTTTCTTT
length: 16; D: TRBD1; J: TRBJ2-5; size: -; V: TRBV7-2; CDR3: CASSKAGTGGQETQYF; DNA: TGTGCCAGCAGCAAGGCGGGGACAGGGGGCCAAGAGACCCAGTACTTC
length: 18; D: -; J: TRBJ2-1; size: -; V: TRBV7-9; CDR3: CASRGGGVAQNSYNEQFF; DNA: TGTGCCAGCAGGGGGGGTGGAGTAGCGCAAAACTCCTACAATGAGCAGTTCTTC
length: 13; D: -; J: TRBJ2-3; size: -; V: TRBV27; CDR3: CASSLSRGDTQYF; DNA: TGTGCCAGCAGTTTATCCCGAGGGGATACGCAGTATTTT
length: 17; D: TRBD1; J: TRBJ2-3; size: -; V: TRBV25-1; CDR3: CASREGSGGRHPDTQYF; DNA: TGTGCCAGCAGAGAGGGGTCAGGGGGTAGACACCCAGATACGCAGTATTTT
length: 14; D: -; J: TRBJ1-1; size: -; V: TRBV6-2/TRBV6-3; CDR3: CASSLQGESTEAFF; DNA: TGTGCCAGCAGTTTACAGGGTGAATCAACTGAAGCTTTCTTT
length: 14; D: -; J: TRBJ2-1; size: -; V: TRBV6-5; CDR3: CASRLEGAYNEQFF; DNA: TGTGCCAGCAGATTAGAGGGTGCGTACAATGAGCAGTTCTTC
length: 14; D: TRBD1; J: TRBJ2-2; size: -; V: TRBV5-1; CDR3: CASSRQGWTGELFF; DNA: TGCGCCAGCAGCCGACAGGGGTGGACCGGGGAGCTGTTTTTT
length: 16; D: -; J: TRBJ2-3; size: -; V: TRBV3-1/TRBV3-2; CDR3: CASSQGSREITDTQYF; DNA: TGTGCCAGCAGCCAAGGGTCTCGGGAGATCACAGATACGCAGTATTTT
length: 14; D: -; J: TRBJ1-1; size: -; V: TRBV4-1; CDR3: CASSQGQWDTEAFF; DNA: TGCGCCAGCAGCCAAGGACAGTGGGACACTGAAGCTTTCTTT
length: 15; D: -; J: TRBJ1-2; size: -; V: TRBV19; CDR3: CASSIRSVANYGYTF; DNA: TGTGCCAGTAGTATCAGGTCCGTAGCTAACTATGGCTACACCTTC
length: 14; D: TRBD1; J: TRBJ1-1; size: -; V: TRBV19; CDR3: CASSIRQGLTEAFF; DNA: TGTGCCAGTAGTATCCGACAGGGACTCACTGAAGCTTTCTTT
length: 12; D: -; J: TRBJ2-7; size: once; V: TRBV6-5; CDR3: CASGRSVIEQYF; DNA: TGTGCCAGCGGGAGGTCGGTTATCGAGCAGTACTTC
length: 16; D: TRBD1; J: TRBJ1-2; size: -; V: TRBV28; CDR3: CASSLLTGGANYGYTF; DNA: TGTGCCAGCAGTTTACTGACAGGGGGCGCCAACTATGGCTACACCTTC
length: 15; D: TRBD2; J: TRBJ2-2; size: -; V: TRBV5-4; CDR3: CASSPSGTNTGELFF; DNA: TGTGCCAGCAGCCCTAGCGGGACCAACACCGGGGAGCTGTTTTTT
length: 15; D: -; J: TRBJ2-2; size: -; V: TRBV28; CDR3: CASSLVSGVSGELFF; DNA: TGTGCCAGCAGTTTGGTCTCGGGGGTCTCCGGGGAGCTGTTTTTT
length: 16; D: -; J: TRBJ2-4; size: -; V: TRBV5-4; CDR3: CASSLWYSMTKNIQYF; DNA: TGTGCCAGCAGCTTGTGGTATAGCATGACCAAAAACATTCAGTACTTC
length: 15; D: TRBD1; J: TRBJ2-7; size: -; V: TRBV3-1/TRBV3-2; CDR3: CASSQGADRDYEQYF; DNA: TGTGCCAGCAGCCAAGGTGCGGACAGGGACTACGAGCAGTACTTC
length: 18; D: TRBD1; J: TRBJ1-2; size: -; V: TRBV5-1; CDR3: CASSLAGTDKLYNYGYTF; DNA: TGCGCCAGCAGCTTGGCCGGGACAGACAAACTATATAACTATGGCTACACCTTC
length: 18; D: -; J: TRBJ2-6; size: -; V: TRBV2; CDR3: CASSDTGGEISGANVLTF; DNA: TGTGCCAGCAGTGACACAGGGGGGGAGATCTCTGGGGCCAACGTCCTGACTTTC
length: 15; D: TRBD1; J: TRBJ1-6; size: -; V: TRBV5-5; CDR3: CASSGTGGYNSPLHF; DNA: TGTGCCAGCAGCGGGACAGGGGGCTATAATTCACCCCTCCACTTT
length: 14; D: TRBD1; J: TRBJ1-2; size: -; V: TRBV7-8; CDR3: CASSLAPTGDGYTF; DNA: TGTGCCAGCAGCTTAGCTCCCACAGGGGATGGCTACACCTTC
length: 15; D: -; J: TRBJ1-4; size: -; V: TRBV9; CDR3: CASSVDRDDAEKLFF; DNA: TGTGCCAGCAGCGTAGACAGGGACGACGCCGAGAAACTGTTTTTT
length: 15; D: TRBD1; J: TRBJ2-2; size: -; V: TRBV7-9; CDR3: CASSLGTANTGELFF; DNA: TGTGCCAGCAGCCTAGGGACAGCGAACACCGGGGAGCTGTTTTTT
length: 15; D: -; J: TRBJ1-6; size: -; V: TRBV4-2; CDR3: CASSQDPGTNSPLHF; DNA: TGTGCCAGCAGCCAAGATCCAGGAACCAATTCACCCCTCCACTTT
length: 14; D: -; J: TRBJ2-3; size: -; V: TRBV7-3; CDR3: CASSFSGEGDTQYF; DNA: TGTGCCAGCAGCTTTTCAGGGGAAGGAGATACGCAGTATTTT
length: 12; D: -; J: TRBJ2-7; size: -; V: TRBV9; CDR3: CASSVPPRDWYF; DNA: TGTGCCAGCAGCGTCCCCCCCCGGGATTGGTACTTC
length: 12; D: -; J: TRBJ2-4; size: -; V: TRBV12-3/TRBV12-4; CDR3: CASTVRGNIQYF; DNA: TGTGCCAGCACCGTCAGAGGAAACATTCAGTACTTC
length: 17; D: -; J: TRBJ2-5; size: -; V: TRBV1; CDR3: CTSSPRPSSRAEETQYF; DNA: TGCACCAGCAGCCCCCGTCCGTCCTCGCGAGCTGAAGAGACCCAGTACTTC
length: 18; D: -; J: TRBJ1-5; size: -; V: TRBV6-6; CDR3: CASSPTHWRLYSNQPQHF; DNA: TGTGCCAGCAGTCCTACCCACTGGAGGCTTTATAGCAATCAGCCCCAGCATTTT
length: 14; D: -; J: TRBJ2-5; size: -; V: TRBV27; CDR3: CASSPGTSLWTQYF; DNA: TGTGCCAGCAGCCCTGGGACATCCTTATGGACCCAGTACTTC
length: 14; D: -; J: TRBJ1-2; size: -; V: TRBV10-3; CDR3: CAISESTGAGGYTF; DNA: TGTGCCATCAGTGAGTCCACTGGGGCTGGTGGCTACACCTTC
length: 18; D: TRBD2; J: TRBJ2-7; size: -; V: TRBV5-6; CDR3: CASSLAGGLAGDFYEQYF; DNA: TGTGCCAGCAGCTTGGCTGGGGGCCTAGCGGGGGATTTCTACGAGCAGTACTTC
length: 16; D: TRBD1; J: TRBJ2-1; size: -; V: TRBV5-1; CDR3: CASSLWSGTGFSEQFF; DNA: TGCGCCAGCAGCTTGTGGTCCGGGACAGGGTTTAGTGAGCAGTTCTTC
length: 15; D: TRBD1; J: TRBJ1-1; size: -; V: TRBV5-5; CDR3: CASSLGGQLNTEAFF; DNA: TGTGCCAGCAGCTTGGGGGGACAGCTGAACACTGAAGCTTTCTTT
length: 16; D: -; J: TRBJ2-3; size: -; V: TRBV7-2; CDR3: CASSLAGRASTDTQYF; DNA: TGTGCCAGCAGCTTAGCGGGCAGGGCTAGCACAGATACGCAGTATTTT
length: 15; D: -; J: TRBJ1-3; size: -; V: TRBV2; CDR3: CASSDDGSSGNTIYF; DNA: TGTGCCAGCAGTGACGACGGGAGCTCTGGAAACACCATATATTTT
length: 13; D: -; J: TRBJ2-7; size: -; V: TRBV9; CDR3: CASSVGAGESQYF; DNA: TGTGCCAGCAGCGTAGGGGCAGGGGAGTCGCAGTACTTC
length: 14; D: -; J: TRBJ2-3; size: -; V: TRBV19; CDR3: CASSIALYTDTQYF; DNA: TGTGCCAGTAGTATAGCCCTATACACAGATACGCAGTATTTT
length: 13; D: -; J: TRBJ1-1; size: -; V: TRBV12-3/TRBV12-4; CDR3: CASSQTQNTEAFF; DNA: TGTGCCAGCAGTCAAACACAGAACACTGAAGCTTTCTTT
length: 13; D: -; J: TRBJ2-1; size: -; V: TRBV7-9; CDR3: CASSLEGVYEQFF; DNA: TGTGCCAGCAGCTTAGAGGGGGTCTATGAGCAGTTCTTC
length: 16; D: TRBD2; J: TRBJ2-7; size: -; V: TRBV6-2/TRBV6-3; CDR3: CASSYGTSGGAYEQYF; DNA: TGTGCCAGCAGTTACGGGACTAGCGGGGGGGCCTACGAGCAGTACTTC
length: 15; D: TRBD2; J: TRBJ2-5; size: -; V: TRBV19; CDR3: CASKVAGGLRETQYF; DNA: TGTGCCAGTAAGGTAGCGGGAGGGTTGCGAGAGACCCAGTACTTC